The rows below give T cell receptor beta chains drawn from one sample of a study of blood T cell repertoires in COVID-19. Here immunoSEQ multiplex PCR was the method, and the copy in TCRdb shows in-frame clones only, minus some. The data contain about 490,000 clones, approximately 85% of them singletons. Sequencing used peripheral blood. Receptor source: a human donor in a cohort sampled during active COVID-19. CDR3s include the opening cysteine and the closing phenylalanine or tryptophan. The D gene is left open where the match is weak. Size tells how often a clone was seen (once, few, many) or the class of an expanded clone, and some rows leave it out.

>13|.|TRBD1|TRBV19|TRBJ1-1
TGTGCCAGTAGTAGACAGGGGGACACTGAAGCTTTCTTT
CASSRQGDTEAFF
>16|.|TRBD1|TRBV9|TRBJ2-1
TGTGCCAGCAGCGTAGTAGGCGGACAGGGCTACAATGAGCAGTTCTTC
CASSVVGGQGYNEQFF
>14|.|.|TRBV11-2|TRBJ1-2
TGTGCCAGCAGCTTAGAACGGTTTAACTATGGCTACACCTTC
CASSLERFNYGYTF
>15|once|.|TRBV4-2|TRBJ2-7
TGTGCCAGCAGCCAAGATCTTGACTCCTCCTACGAGCAGTACTTC
CASSQDLDSSYEQYF
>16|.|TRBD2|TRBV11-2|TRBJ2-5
TGTGCCAGCAGCGGCCGTGGACTAGCGGACTCAGAGACCCAGTACTTC
CASSGRGLADSETQYF
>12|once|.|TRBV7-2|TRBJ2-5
TGTGCCAGCAGCTTGCCGCGAGAGACCCAGTACTTC
CASSLPRETQYF
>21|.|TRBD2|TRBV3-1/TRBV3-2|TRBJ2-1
TGTGCCAGCAGCCAACCCGAACCGGGACTAGCGCCTACCCTCTCCTACAATGAGCAGTTCTTC
CASSQPEPGLAPTLSYNEQFF
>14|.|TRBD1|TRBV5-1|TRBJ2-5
TGCGCCAGCAGCTTGGAAGGGGGCAGGGAGACCCAGTACTTC
CASSLEGGRETQYF
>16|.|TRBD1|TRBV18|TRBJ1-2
TGTGCCAGCTCTACCGGGACAGGGGGCGCTGGCTATGGCTACACCTTC
CASSTGTGGAGYGYTF
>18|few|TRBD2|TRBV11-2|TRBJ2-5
TGTGCCAGCAGCCGAGACGATCTAGCGGGAGGACTCCAAGAGACCCAGTACTTC
CASSRDDLAGGLQETQYF
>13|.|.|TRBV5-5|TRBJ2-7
TGTGCCAGCAGCTTGGCCCCGGGCTACGAGCAGTACTTC
CASSLAPGYEQYF
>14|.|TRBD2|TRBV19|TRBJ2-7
TGTGCCAGTAGTTGGCGGGAGGGCCTGGGGGAGCAGTACTTC
CASSWREGLGEQYF
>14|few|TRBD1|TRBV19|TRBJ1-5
TGTGCCAGTAGGGACAGGGCGACCAATCAGCCCCAGCATTTT
CASRDRATNQPQHF
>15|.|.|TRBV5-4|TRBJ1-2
TGTGCCAGCAGCTTGGCGGGGGGGCAGATCAGTGGCTACACCTTC
CASSLAGGQISGYTF
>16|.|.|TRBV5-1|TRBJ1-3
TGCGCCAGCAGCTTGGAGGCCCGGCAGGGGATAGACACCATATATTTT
CASSLEARQGIDTIYF
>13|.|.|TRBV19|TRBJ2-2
TGTGCCAGTCGATGGCTTAACACCGGGGAGCTGTTTTTT
CASRWLNTGELFF
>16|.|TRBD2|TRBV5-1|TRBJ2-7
TGCGCCAGCAGCTTGGCGGCGGGAGGGCCAGAGAGAGAGCAGTACTTC
CASSLAAGGPEREQYF
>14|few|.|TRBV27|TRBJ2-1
TGTGCCAGCAGCCCGGGTAGCTCCTACAATGAGCAGTTCTTC
CASSPGSSYNEQFF
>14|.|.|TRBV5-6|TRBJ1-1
TGTGCCAGCAGCTTGCGCAGCGTGAACACTGAAGCTTTCTTT
CASSLRSVNTEAFF
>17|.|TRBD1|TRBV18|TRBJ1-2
TGTGCCAGCTCACCGACAGGGGGCGCCGAATTGGGGTATGGCTACACCTTC
CASSPTGGAELGYGYTF
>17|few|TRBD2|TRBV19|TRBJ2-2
TGTGCCAGTAGTATAGGTTGGACTAGCCGGGACACCGGGGAGCTGTTTTTT
CASSIGWTSRDTGELFF
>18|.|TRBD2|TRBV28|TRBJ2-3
TGTGCCAGCAGTTTATTCCGGCGGGGGGCCCCTAGCACAGATACGCAGTATTTT
CASSLFRRGAPSTDTQYF
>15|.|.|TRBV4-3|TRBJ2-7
TGCGCCAGCAGCCAGAGGGACAAGGGGGGGTACGAGCAGTACTTC
CASSQRDKGGYEQYF
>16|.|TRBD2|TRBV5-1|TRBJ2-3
TGCGCCAGCAGCCGCCGACTAGCGGGAGCTACAGATACGCAGTATTTT
CASSRRLAGATDTQYF
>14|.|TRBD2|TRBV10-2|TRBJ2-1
TGCGCCAGCAATTTAGCGGGAGGTGGCTATGAGCAGTTCTTC
CASNLAGGGYEQFF
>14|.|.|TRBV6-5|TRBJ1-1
TGTGCCAGCAGTTACCAGACAGCTAACACTGAAGCTTTCTTT
CASSYQTANTEAFF
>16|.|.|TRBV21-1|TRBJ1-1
TGTGCCAGCAGCAAAGTGGGAGGGGTGTGTGACACTGAAGCTTTCTTT
CASSKVGGVCDTEAFF
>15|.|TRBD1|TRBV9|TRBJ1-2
TGTGCCAGCAGCGTTGACCGGGACAGGGGCTATGGCTACACCTTC
CASSVDRDRGYGYTF
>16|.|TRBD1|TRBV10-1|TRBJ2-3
TGCGCCAGCAGTATGGGACAGGGAATTAGCACAGATACGCAGTATTTT
CASSMGQGISTDTQYF
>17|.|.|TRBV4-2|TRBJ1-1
TGTGCCAGCAGCCAAGATTTCAGTACAGGGTGGAGCACTGAAGCTTTCTTT
CASSQDFSTGWSTEAFF
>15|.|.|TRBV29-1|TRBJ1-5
TGCAGCGTTGCGTCCGCCACAGGGATTAATCAGCCCCAGCATTTT
CSVASATGINQPQHF
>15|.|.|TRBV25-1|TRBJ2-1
TGTGCCAGCAGCCAAAGTTTAGATAGGGGTTTAGGGCAGTTCTTC
CASSQSLDRGLGQFF
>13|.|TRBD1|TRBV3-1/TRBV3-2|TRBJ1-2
TGTGCCACCTCGGGGACAGGGCACTATGGCTACACCTTC
CATSGTGHYGYTF
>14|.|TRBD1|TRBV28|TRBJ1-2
TGTGCCAGCAGTCCCCAAGACAGGGGGGATGGCTACACCTTC
CASSPQDRGDGYTF
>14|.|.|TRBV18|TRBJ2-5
TGTGCCAGCTCACCAGAGCACCTACAAGAGACCCAGTACTTC
CASSPEHLQETQYF
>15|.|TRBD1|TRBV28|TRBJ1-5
TGTGCCAGCAGTTCGGGACAGATGGTCAGCCAGCCCCAGCATTTT
CASSSGQMVSQPQHF
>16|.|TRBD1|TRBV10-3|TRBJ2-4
TGTGCCATCAGTGATTCCCTCACAGGGGGCGGAAACATTCAGTACTTC
CAISDSLTGGGNIQYF
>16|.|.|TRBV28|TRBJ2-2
TGTGCCAGCAGTTTGGGAGGAATTCTTAACACCGGGGAGCTGTTTTTT
CASSLGGILNTGELFF
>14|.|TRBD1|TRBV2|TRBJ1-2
TGTGCCAGCAGTTCGGACAGGGTTAACTATGGCTACACCTTC
CASSSDRVNYGYTF
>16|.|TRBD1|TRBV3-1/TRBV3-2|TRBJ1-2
TGTGCCAGCAGCCAAACCTCGGGACAGAGTAACTATGGCTACACCTTC
CASSQTSGQSNYGYTF
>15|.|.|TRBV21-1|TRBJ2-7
TGTGCCAGCAGTCCTACTAGCGGGAGAGGCCACGAGCAGTACTTC
CASSPTSGRGHEQYF
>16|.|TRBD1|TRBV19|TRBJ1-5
TGTGCCAGTAGTATACGCTGGACAGGGAGGAATCAGCCCCAGCATTTT
CASSIRWTGRNQPQHF
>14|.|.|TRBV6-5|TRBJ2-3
TGTGCCAGCAGTTTACGACAGTACGCAGATACGCAGTATTTT
CASSLRQYADTQYF
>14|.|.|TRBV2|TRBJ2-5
TGTGCCAGCAGTACCCGAGTAGGGGGAGAGACCCAGTACTTC
CASSTRVGGETQYF